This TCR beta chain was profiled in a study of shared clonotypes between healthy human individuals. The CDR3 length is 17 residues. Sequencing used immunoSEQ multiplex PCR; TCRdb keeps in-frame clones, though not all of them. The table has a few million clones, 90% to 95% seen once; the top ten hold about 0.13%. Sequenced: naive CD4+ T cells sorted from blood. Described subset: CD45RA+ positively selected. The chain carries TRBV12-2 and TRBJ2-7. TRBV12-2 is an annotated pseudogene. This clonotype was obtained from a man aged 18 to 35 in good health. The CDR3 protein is CASRLACISGRSYEQYF. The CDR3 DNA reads TGTGCAAGTCGCTTAGCGTGCATATCGGGACGATCCTACGAGCAGTACTTC.